Following are 5 T cell receptor beta chains from one sample sequenced in a study of blood T cell repertoires in COVID-19. Sequenced by immunoSEQ multiplex PCR; TCRdb stores in-frame clones only, minus some. The repertoire holds some 220,000 clones, over 75% seen once, with roughly 2.2% in the top ten. What was sequenced was peripheral blood. The receptors derive from a woman aged 70 to 79 with COVID-19, enrolled during active disease.

The chain uses TRBV9 and TRBJ2-6; D possibly corresponds to TRBD1 (6 bases). Germline CDR1 is SGDLS and CDR2 is YYNGEE. The CDR3 sequence is 18 residues long. The germline V and J ends were trimmed by 4 bases and 0 bases, with 17 bases remaining between them. CDR3 protein: CASSFRGGGFSGANVLTF. The CDR3 bases are TGTGCCAGCAGCTTCAGAGGGGGTGGTTTCTCTGGGGCCAACGTCCTGACTTTC.

This rearrangement joins TRBV2 to TRBJ1-5, with 8 bases identical to TRBD1. The germline V gene has CDR1 SNHLY and CDR2 FYNNEI. The junction had 3 bases not matched to a gene; V was cut back by 4 bases and J by 1 base. The CDR3 has 15 amino acids. The CDR3 here is CASSVRQGSNQPQHF. The CDR3 nucleotides read TGTGCCAGCAGTGTTCGACAGGGGAGCAATCAGCCCCAGCATTTT. Full variable domain (outside the CDR3, taken from reference TRBV2 and TRBJ1-5): EPEVTQTPSHQVTQMGQEVILRCVPISNHLYFYWYRQILGQKVEFLVSFYNNEISEKSEIFDDQFSVERPDGSNFTLKIRSTKLEDSAMYFCASSVRQGSNQPQHFGDGTRLSIL.

The gene calls are TRBV2 and TRBJ2-5, with a possible D match to TRBD2 (6 bases). Per the germline V gene, CDR1 is SNHLY and CDR2 is FYNNEI. The CDR3 spans 16 residues. V lost 0 bases to trimming and J lost 0 bases, with 11 bases between them. The CDR3 bases are TGTGCCAGCAGTGAAGCCGGGGGTCGGTACCAAGAGACCCAGTACTTC. It translates to CASSEAGGRYQETQYF. Complete variable domain (other parts from reference TRBV2 and TRBJ2-5): EPEVTQTPSHQVTQMGQEVILRCVPISNHLYFYWYRQILGQKVEFLVSFYNNEISEKSEIFDDQFSVERPDGSNFTLKIRSTKLEDSAMYFCASSEAGGRYQETQYFGPGTRLLVL.

The rearrangement uses TRBV2 and TRBJ2-7, with D possibly being TRBD2 (6 bases). Trimming stripped 8 bases from V and 5 bases from J, with 19 bases between. Germline CDR1 is SNHLY and CDR2 is FYNNEI. The CDR3 runs 14 residues. The CDR3 is CASGFEVGGDEQYF. CDR3 DNA: TGTGCCAGCGGCTTTGAGGTAGGAGGGGACGAGCAGTACTTC.

The V gene is TRBV6-2 or TRBV6-3, the J gene TRBJ2-2; no clear D gene. CDR1 MNHEY and CDR2 SVGEGT come from the germline V gene. Trimming removed 2 bases at V and 7 bases at J, with 11 bases between. The CDR3 contains 14 residues. In DNA, the CDR3 is TGTGCCAGCAGTTACCCCTTAGAGGACGGGGAGCTGTTTTTT. As protein: CASSYPLEDGELFF.